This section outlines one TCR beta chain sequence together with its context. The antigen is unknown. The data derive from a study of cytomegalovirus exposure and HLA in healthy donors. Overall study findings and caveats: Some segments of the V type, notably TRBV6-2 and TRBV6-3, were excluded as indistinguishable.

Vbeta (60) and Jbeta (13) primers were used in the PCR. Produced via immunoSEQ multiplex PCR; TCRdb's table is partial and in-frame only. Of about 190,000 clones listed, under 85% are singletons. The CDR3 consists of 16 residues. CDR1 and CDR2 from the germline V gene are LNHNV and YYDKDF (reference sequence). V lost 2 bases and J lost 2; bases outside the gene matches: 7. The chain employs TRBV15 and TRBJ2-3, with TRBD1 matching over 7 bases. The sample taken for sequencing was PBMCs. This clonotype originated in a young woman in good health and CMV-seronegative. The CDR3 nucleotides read TGTGCCACCAGCAGACCCGGGACAGTGTCCACAGATACGCAGTATTTT. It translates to CATSRPGTVSTDTQYF. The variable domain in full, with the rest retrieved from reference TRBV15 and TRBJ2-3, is DAMVIQNPRYQVTQFGKPVTLSCSQTLNHNVMYWYQQKSSQAPKLLFHYYDKDFNNEADTPDNFQSRRPNTSFCFLDIRSPGLGDTAMYLCATSRPGTVSTDTQYFGPGTRLTVL.